This TCR beta chain was captured in a study of early T cells in non-severe SARS-CoV-2 infection. About the study: Chains were unpaired, as sequencing was done on bulk RNA from unsorted whole blood. General observations from the study: Clonotype matching in VDJdb favored anti-spike CD8 responses and did not capture private and CD4 specificities.

This clonotype occurred many times. What it binds is not known. Individual cDNA molecules were tagged with unique molecular identifiers, the study reported. Each CDR3 protein is one row after TCRdb ran MiXCR on the 5' RACE reads. The profile covers tens of thousands of distinct CDR3 sequences, with approximately 5.2% appearing a single time and about 4% taken by the ten largest. Germline V gives CDR1 SGHTA, CDR2 FQGNSA. V shed 0 bases and J 4 bases; nucleotides not matched to a gene: 7. The CDR3 is 18 residues long. This receptor was taken from an adult who was a healthcare worker with PCR-confirmed SARS-CoV-2 infection or an uninfected control (not recorded which). This chain joins TRBV7-2 and TRBJ2-2; 11 bases are shared with TRBD2. Input material: whole blood. The CDR3, as DNA: TGTGCCAGCAGCTTAGCCGTACTAGCGGGAGAGGTCACCGGGGAGCTGTTTTTT. Encoded protein: CASSLAVLAGEVTGELFF.